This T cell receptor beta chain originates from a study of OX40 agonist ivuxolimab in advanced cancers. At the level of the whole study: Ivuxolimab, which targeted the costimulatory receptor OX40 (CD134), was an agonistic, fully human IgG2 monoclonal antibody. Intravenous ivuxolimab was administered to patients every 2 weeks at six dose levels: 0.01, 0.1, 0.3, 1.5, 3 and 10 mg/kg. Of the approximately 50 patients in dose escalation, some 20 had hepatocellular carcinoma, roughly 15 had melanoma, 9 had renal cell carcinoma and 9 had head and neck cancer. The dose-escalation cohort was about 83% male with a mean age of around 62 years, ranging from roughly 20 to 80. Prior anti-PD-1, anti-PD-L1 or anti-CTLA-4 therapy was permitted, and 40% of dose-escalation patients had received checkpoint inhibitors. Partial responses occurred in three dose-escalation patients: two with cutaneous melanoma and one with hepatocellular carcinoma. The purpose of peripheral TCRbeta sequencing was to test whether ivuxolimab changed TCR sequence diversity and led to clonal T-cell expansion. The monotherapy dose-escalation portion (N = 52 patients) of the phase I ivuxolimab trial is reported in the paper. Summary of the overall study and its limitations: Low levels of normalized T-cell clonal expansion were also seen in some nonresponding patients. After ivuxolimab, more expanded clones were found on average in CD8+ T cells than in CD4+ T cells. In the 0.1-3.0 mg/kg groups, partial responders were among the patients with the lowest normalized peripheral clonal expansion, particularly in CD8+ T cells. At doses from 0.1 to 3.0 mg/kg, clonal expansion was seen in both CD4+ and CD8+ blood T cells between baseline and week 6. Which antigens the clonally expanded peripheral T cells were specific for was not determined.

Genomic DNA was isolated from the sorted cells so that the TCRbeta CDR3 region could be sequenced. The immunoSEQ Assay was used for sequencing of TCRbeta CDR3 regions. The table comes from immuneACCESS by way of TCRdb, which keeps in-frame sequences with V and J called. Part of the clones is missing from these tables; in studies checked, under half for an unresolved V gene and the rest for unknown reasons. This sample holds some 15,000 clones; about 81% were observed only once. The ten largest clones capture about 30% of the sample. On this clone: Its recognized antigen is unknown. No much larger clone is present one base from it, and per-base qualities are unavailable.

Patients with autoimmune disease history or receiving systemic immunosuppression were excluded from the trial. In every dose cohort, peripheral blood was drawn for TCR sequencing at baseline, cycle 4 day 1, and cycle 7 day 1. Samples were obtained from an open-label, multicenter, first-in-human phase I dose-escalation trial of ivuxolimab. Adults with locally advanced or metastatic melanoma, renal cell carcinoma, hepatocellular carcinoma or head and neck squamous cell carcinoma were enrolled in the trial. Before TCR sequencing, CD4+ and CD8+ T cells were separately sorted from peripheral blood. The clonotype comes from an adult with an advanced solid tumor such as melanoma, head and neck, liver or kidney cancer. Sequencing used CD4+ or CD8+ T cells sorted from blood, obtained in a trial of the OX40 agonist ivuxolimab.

The CDR3 amino acid sequence is: CASSPTGFGEKLFF. The DNA sequence reads TGTGCCAGCAGCCCGACAGGGTTCGGGGAAAAACTGTTTTTT. Recombination linked TRBV6-4 to TRBJ1-4; 7 central nucleotides agree with TRBD1. The CDR3 runs 14 amino acids, cysteine and phenylalanine included. The entry retains the CDR3 DNA only, 42 bases that are in frame from base 1. From V the trimming removes 6 bases and from J it removes 8 bases, while the gene matches leave 9 bases of the junction unaccounted for. The germline V gene provides CDR1 MRHNA and CDR2 SNTAGT.